These T cell receptor beta chains were read from a single sample in a study of cytomegalovirus exposure and HLA in healthy donors. The data were produced by immunoSEQ multiplex PCR, yet TCRdb's version contains in-frame clones alone and is incomplete. The sample shows roughly 240,000 clones, around nine tenths of them seen only once. The specimen was PBMCs. These receptor sequences come from a young man in good health and CMV-seronegative. CDR3s include the opening cysteine and the closing phenylalanine or tryptophan. Each record gives: D gene, V gene, J gene, clone size, CDR3 protein, CDR3 DNA. D genes are given only for firm matches. Rows give clone size only sometimes, using once, few, many, or a class for an expanded clone.

d_call: TRBD2
v_call: TRBV18
j_call: TRBJ2-5
clone_size: once
cdr3_aa: CASSTSGGPETQYF
cdr3_nt: TGTGCCAGCTCCACTAGCGGGGGTCCTGAGACCCAGTACTTC

d_call: NA
v_call: TRBV5-1
j_call: TRBJ2-7
clone_size: NA
cdr3_aa: CASVFGLPLYEQYF
cdr3_nt: TGCGCCAGCGTATTTGGGCTCCCACTCTACGAGCAGTACTTC

d_call: TRBD2
v_call: TRBV29-1
j_call: TRBJ2-7
clone_size: NA
cdr3_aa: CSVEYGTSGRYEQYF
cdr3_nt: TGCAGCGTTGAATACGGGACTAGCGGTAGATACGAGCAGTACTTC

d_call: NA
v_call: TRBV6-5
j_call: TRBJ1-5
clone_size: NA
cdr3_aa: CASSYPGQPQHF
cdr3_nt: TGTGCCAGCAGTTATCCAGGGCAGCCCCAGCATTTT

d_call: NA
v_call: TRBV7-9
j_call: TRBJ2-7
clone_size: NA
cdr3_aa: CASMNGVSYEQYF
cdr3_nt: TGTGCCAGCATGAACGGGGTCTCCTACGAGCAGTACTTC

d_call: TRBD2
v_call: TRBV7-9
j_call: TRBJ2-5
clone_size: NA
cdr3_aa: CASSFRTSGEETQYF
cdr3_nt: TGTGCCAGCAGCTTCAGGACTAGCGGGGAGGAGACCCAGTACTTC

d_call: NA
v_call: TRBV5-1
j_call: TRBJ2-1
clone_size: NA
cdr3_aa: CASSLHDPRENEQFF
cdr3_nt: TGCGCCAGCAGCTTGCACGATCCAAGGGAGAATGAGCAGTTCTTC

d_call: NA
v_call: TRBV28
j_call: TRBJ2-2
clone_size: NA
cdr3_aa: CASSPPDRDGELFF
cdr3_nt: TGTGCCAGCAGTCCCCCTGACCGGGACGGGGAGCTGTTTTTT

d_call: NA
v_call: TRBV19
j_call: TRBJ1-2
clone_size: NA
cdr3_aa: CASSIAQLYGYTF
cdr3_nt: TGTGCCAGTAGTATAGCTCAACTCTATGGCTACACCTTC

d_call: TRBD1
v_call: TRBV28
j_call: TRBJ1-2
clone_size: NA
cdr3_aa: CASSSFLDREAYGYTF
cdr3_nt: TGTGCCAGCAGTTCATTCCTCGACAGGGAGGCCTATGGCTACACCTTC

d_call: TRBD2
v_call: TRBV7-9
j_call: TRBJ2-3
clone_size: NA
cdr3_aa: CASSLFAGVTDTQYF
cdr3_nt: TGTGCCAGCAGCTTATTTGCGGGAGTGACAGATACGCAGTATTTT

d_call: NA
v_call: TRBV6-1
j_call: TRBJ1-6
clone_size: NA
cdr3_aa: CASSETGDSPLHF
cdr3_nt: TGTGCCAGCAGTGAGACAGGAGATTCACCCCTCCACTTT

d_call: NA
v_call: TRBV19
j_call: TRBJ2-7
clone_size: NA
cdr3_aa: CASSPPRVGGSYEQYF
cdr3_nt: TGTGCCAGTAGTCCCCCGAGGGTCGGCGGATCCTACGAGCAGTACTTC

d_call: NA
v_call: TRBV11-2
j_call: TRBJ2-7
clone_size: NA
cdr3_aa: CASSLEQGTYYEQYF
cdr3_nt: TGTGCCAGCAGCTTAGAGCAGGGAACTTACTACGAGCAGTACTTC